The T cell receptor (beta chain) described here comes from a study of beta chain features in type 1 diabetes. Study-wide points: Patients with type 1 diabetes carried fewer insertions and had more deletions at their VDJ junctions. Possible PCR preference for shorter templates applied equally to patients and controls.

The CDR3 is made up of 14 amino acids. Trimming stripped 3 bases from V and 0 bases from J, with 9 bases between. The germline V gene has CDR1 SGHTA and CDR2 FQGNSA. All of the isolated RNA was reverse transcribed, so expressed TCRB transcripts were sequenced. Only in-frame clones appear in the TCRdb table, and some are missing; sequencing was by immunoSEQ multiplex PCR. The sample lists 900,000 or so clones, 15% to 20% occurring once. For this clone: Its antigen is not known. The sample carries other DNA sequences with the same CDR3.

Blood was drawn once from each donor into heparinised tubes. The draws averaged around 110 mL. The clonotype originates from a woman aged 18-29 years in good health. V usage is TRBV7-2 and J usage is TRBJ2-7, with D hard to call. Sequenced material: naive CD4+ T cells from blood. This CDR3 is CASSFGGRSYEQYF. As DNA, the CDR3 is TGTGCCAGCAGCTTCGGCGGCCGCTCCTACGAGCAGTACTTC.